These 32 T cell receptor beta chains were sequenced from one sample in a study of CD8 T cells in ankylosing spondylitis. From the 5' RACE reads, TCRdb called clonotypes with MiXCR, one entry per CDR3 protein. The sample yields about 220,000 distinct CDR3 sequences, under 12% seen once. The sequencing input was blood, either unsorted or a sorted T cell fraction (not recorded which). The receptors shown here come from a male donor with ankylosing spondylitis or in good health (not recorded which).

This clonotype was counted between two and nine times. The CDR3 DNA sequence: TGCAGTGCTAGAGATAGCAGACTAGCAGGAGATACGCAGTATTTT. Protein sequence: CSARDSRLAGDTQYF. The chain links TRBV20-1 to TRBJ2-3, with TRBD2 matching 7 bases. CDR3 size: 15 residues. Per the germline V gene, CDR1 is DFQATT and CDR2 is SNEGSKA (reference sequence). The trim removed 0 bases at V and 5 bases at J, leaving 8 bases unmatched.

This clonotype was seen only once. This clone may be a read error of a much larger clone one base away. The rearrangement joins TRBV5-1 to TRBJ1-1; 9 positions match TRBD1. The germline V gene has CDR1 SGHRS and CDR2 YFSETQ. There are 15 residues in the CDR3. The CDR3, as DNA: TGCGCCAGCAGCTGGGGGACAGGGTTGAACACTGAAGCTTCCTTT. Encoded protein: CASSWGTGLNTEASF.

This clonotype has at least ten counts. The rearrangement joins TRBV12-3 or TRBV12-4 to TRBJ2-7, with a tentative D call TRBD1 (5 bases). This CDR3 comprises 15 residues. V gave up 4 bases and J gave up 0 bases, with 13 bases separating them. CDR3: CASSSRTTSSYEQYF. The CDR3 DNA sequence: TGTGCCAGCAGTTCCAGGACAACGAGCTCCTACGAGCAGTACTTC.

This clonotype showed up many times. The chain joins TRBV7-2 to TRBJ2-7; D tentatively reads TRBD1 or TRBD2 (5 bases each). The CDR3 extends over 15 amino acids. V was clipped by 6 bases and J by 0 bases, with 15 bases between them. CDR1 and CDR2 from the germline V gene are SGHTA and FQGNSA. The CDR3 loop reads CASREGQELSYEQYF. The CDR3 nucleotides read TGTGCCAGCAGAGAGGGGCAGGAACTCTCCTACGAGCAGTACTTC.

This clonotype was seen only a few times. V gene TRBV21-1 combines with J gene TRBJ1-1; the tabulated D call, TRBD1, remains unverified against the DNA. TRBV21-1 is classified as a pseudogene. The CDR3 covers 15 residues. The CDR3 region has the DNA TGTGCCAGCAGCAAATCCCGGGACAGGAACACTGAAGCTTTCTTT. It translates to CASSKSRDRNTEAFF.

The chain recombines TRBV19 with TRBJ1-6, with unresolved D. From germline, CDR1 is LNHDA and CDR2 SQIVND (reference sequence). Between the trimmed V and J ends, which lost 5 bases and 8 bases, there was a span of 16 bases. This CDR3 is built from 15 residues. The CDR3 loop reads CASSQDGTTYSPLHF. In DNA, the CDR3 is TGTGCCAGTAGTCAGGATGGCACAACGTATTCACCCCTCCACTTT.

There are many counts of this clonotype. The chain joins TRBV5-1 to TRBJ2-6, with no clear D. In germline, CDR1 is SGHRS, CDR2 YFSETQ. V lost 0 bases to trimming and J lost 1 base, with 11 bases between them. The CDR3 is 17 residues long. CDR3 sequence reads: CASSLAVSTSGANVLTF. In DNA, the CDR3 is TGCGCCAGCAGCTTGGCCGTCTCGACTTCTGGGGCCAACGTCCTGACTTTC.

With regard to this clonotype: This may be a read error, as it is one base from a much larger clone. The chain carries TRBV20-1 and TRBJ1-4; D gene unclear. Trimming left V 5 bases short and J 3 bases short, with 4 bases between. Germline values: CDR1 DFQATT, CDR2 SNEGSKA (reference sequence). There are 11 residues in the CDR3. The CDR3 loop reads CSAPSNEKLFF. The CDR3 DNA is TGCAGTGCTCCCTCTAATGAAAAACTGTTTTTT.

This clonotype was seen repeatedly, ten times or more. The gene calls are TRBV9 and TRBJ1-3, with 10 bases lining up with TRBD1. In germline, CDR1 is SGDLS, CDR2 YYNGEE. The CDR3 totals 16 residues. The V and J ends lost 4 bases and 2 bases, in that order; junction bases with no gene match: 6. CDR3 nucleotide sequence: TGTGCCAGCAGCATATCGACAGGGGGCCCTGGAAACACCATATATTTT. Its translation: CASSISTGGPGNTIYF.

The V call is TRBV7-2, the J call TRBJ2-3; 7 nucleotides match TRBD2. With V trimmed by 5 bases and J by 5 bases, 7 bases remained unmatched. CDR1 and CDR2 (germline): SGHTA, FQGNSA. This CDR3 has 14 residues. CDR3 in DNA: TGTGCCAGCAGCGAGCGGGGCGGAATAGATACGCAGTATTTT. As protein: CASSERGGIDTQYF.

The sample holds many counts of this clonotype. This sequence joins TRBV7-2 and TRBJ2-1; D gene unclear. Between the trimmed V and J ends, which lost 1 base and 10 bases, there was a span of 17 bases. Germline V CDR1 and CDR2: SGHTA, FQGNSA. The CDR3 contains 15 residues. The DNA of the CDR3 is TGTGCCAGCAGCTTAGACGGATCGTTGGTTGGGGAGCAGTTCTTC. This sequence encodes CASSLDGSLVGEQFF.

This clonotype was found many times. The chain combines TRBV12-3 or TRBV12-4 with TRBJ1-6; no clear D gene. The CDR3 has 14 amino acids. The V end was cut by 6 bases, the J end by 7 bases, with 13 bases between. The CDR3 nucleotides are TGTGCCAGCAGCCCACTAGGACCGAATTCACCCCTCCACTTT. Encoded protein: CASSPLGPNSPLHF.

In its sample, this clonotype was seen many times. This CDR3 is CSVQQGGEQYF. The CDR3 nucleotides are TGCAGCGTCCAACAGGGCGGGGAGCAGTACTTC. The chain combines TRBV29-1 with TRBJ2-7, with a tentative D call TRBD1 (6 bases). CDR1 is SQVTM, CDR2 ANQGSEA, per germline. Between the trimmed V and J ends, which lost 6 bases and 7 bases, there was a span of 13 bases. The length of the CDR3 is 11 residues.

This clonotype was counted many times. This sequence joins TRBV7-2 and TRBJ2-6; perhaps TRBD1 as D (5 bases). Germline CDR1 SGHTA, CDR2 FQGNSA. This CDR3 is 14 amino acids long. Trimming cost V 5 bases and J 4 bases, with 9 bases left between them. The CDR3 DNA sequence: TGTGCCAGCAGCGAACGACAGGGGGCCAACGTCCTGACTTTC. Protein: CASSERQGANVLTF.

Many counts were recorded for this clonotype. The chain recombines TRBV5-1 with TRBJ2-7, with TRBD2 matching 8 bases. Germline lookup yields CDR1 SGHRS and CDR2 YFSETQ. The CDR3 has 16 residues. V shed 4 bases, J shed 4 bases, and the junction held 13 bases outside the gene matches. CDR3 DNA sequence: TGCGCCAGCAGCCCCTCATTCGGGACTAGGGGGTACGAGCAGTACTTC. As protein: CASSPSFGTRGYEQYF.

This clonotype showed up many times. This chain uses TRBV29-1 with TRBJ2-2; 10 positions agree with TRBD1. Germline CDR1 is SQVTM and CDR2 is ANQGSEA. With V trimmed by 7 bases and J by 3 bases, 5 bases remained unmatched. The CDR3 loop spans 14 amino acids. As DNA, the CDR3 is TGCAGCGCCTGGACAGGGGGGTACACCGGGGAGCTGTTTTTT. Its translation is CSAWTGGYTGELFF.

This chain connects TRBV12-3 or TRBV12-4 to TRBJ2-7; unclear D gene. The CDR3 has 11 residues. Trimming pared 4 bases from V and 5 bases from J, leaving 6 bases between. The CDR3 sequence is CASSSLDEQYF. DNA of the CDR3: TGTGCCAGCAGTTCATTGGACGAGCAGTACTTC.

Many counts were recorded for this clonotype. The chain is built from TRBV5-1 and TRBJ2-5; maybe TRBD1 (5 bases). CDR3 length equals 16 residues. CDR1 and CDR2 from the germline V gene are SGHRS and YFSETQ. The germline V and J ends were trimmed by 2 bases and 4 bases, with 18 bases remaining between them. This CDR3 reads CASSLSLGRATETQYF. The CDR3 DNA follows: TGCGCCAGCAGCTTATCCCTGGGCAGGGCAACAGAGACCCAGTACTTC.

This clonotype was detected ten times or more. The CDR3 loop reads CASSLTGFNQPQHF. The CDR3 coding sequence is TGTGCCAGCAGCTTGACAGGGTTCAATCAGCCCCAGCATTTT. This sequence joins TRBV5-6 and TRBJ1-5, with D maybe TRBD1 (6 bases). From germline, CDR1 is SGHDT and CDR2 YYEEEE. The CDR3 runs to 14 residues. V dropped 1 base and J dropped 3 bases, with 8 bases sitting between them.

This clonotype came up many times. V is TRBV20-1 and J is TRBJ1-1; D call uncertain. With 0 bases removed from V and 2 bases from J, the gap between germline ends came to 13 bases. Germline V gene sequence: CDR1 DFQATT, CDR2 SNEGSKA (reference sequence). The CDR3 is 15 amino acids. The CDR3 is CSARDYSGPNTEAFF. The CDR3, as DNA: TGCAGTGCTAGAGACTATTCGGGTCCCAACACTGAAGCTTTCTTT.

This clonotype was counted many times. V gene TRBV6-1 combines with J gene TRBJ2-3, with a possible D match to TRBD1 (5 bases). This CDR3 has 14 residues. V lost 7 bases and J lost 1, with 12 bases in between. From germline, CDR1 is MNHNS and CDR2 SASEGT. This CDR3 reads CASNRQGGTDTQYF. CDR3 in DNA: TGTGCCAGCAATAGGCAGGGTGGCACAGATACGCAGTATTTT.

With regard to this clonotype: A read error is possible here, since a much larger clone lies one base away. The chain joins TRBV20-1 to TRBJ1-3; D is ambiguous. The germline V gene has CDR1 DFQATT and CDR2 SNEGSKA (reference sequence). The CDR3 covers 15 residues. The CDR3 sequence: CSARDSGRVRDTINF. For the CDR3, the DNA is TGCAGTGCTAGAGATAGCGGCAGAGTCAGAGACACCATAAATTTT.

This clonotype was recorded a few times. The J gene is TRBJ2-1, the V gene TRBV7-2; a possible D gene is TRBD2 (6 bases). Germline V gene data show CDR1 as SGHTA and CDR2 as FQGNSA. V lost 4 bases and J 9 bases, leaving 19 bases between the germline ends. The CDR3 runs 15 residues. In DNA, the CDR3 is TGTGCCAGCAGCTCGAATTCCGGGACTCCATTTGAGCAGTTCTTC. It codes for CASSSNSGTPFEQFF.

J is TRBJ2-1 and V is TRBV20-1; TRBD2 agrees at 7 bases. With V trimmed by 1 base and J by 5 bases, 5 bases remained unmatched. The CDR3 consists of 14 residues. The germline gives CDR1 DFQATT, CDR2 SNEGSKA (reference sequence). Written as DNA, the CDR3 is TGCAGTGCTAGAGTGGCGGGGGTCGACAATGAGCAGTTCTTC. This gives the protein CSARVAGVDNEQFF.

For this clonotype: Only one base separates this from a far larger clonotype, so it likely reflects a read error. The final CDR3 position lacks the conserved phenylalanine or tryptophan, pointing to a likely read error. The genes are TRBV5-6 and TRBJ2-1; D unresolved. The V and J ends lost 0 bases and 6 bases respectively, with 1 base between them. The CDR3 runs 11 residues. In germline, CDR1 is SGHDT, CDR2 YYEEEE. The CDR3 nucleotides are TGTGCCAGCAGCTTGGGCAATGAGCAGTTCTTG. The encoded protein is CASSLGNEQFL.

The rearrangement links TRBV20-1 to TRBJ1-3; D might be TRBD1 (5 bases). Germline loops: CDR1 DFQATT, CDR2 SNEGSKA (reference sequence). The CDR3 totals 18 residues. Trimming removed 2 bases from V and 0 bases from J, with 20 bases in between. The CDR3 DNA reads TGCAGTGCTAGATCCCCCCCGACAGCCGCTATCTCTGGAAACACCATATATTTT. Amino acid sequence: CSARSPPTAAISGNTIYF.

As to this clonotype: This may come from a read error, since a much larger clone is one base off. The chain uses TRBV24-1 and TRBJ2-1; weak D call: TRBD1 (6 bases). The germline gives CDR1 KGHDR, CDR2 SFDVKD. The CDR3 loop spans 17 amino acids. CDR3 residues: CATSEPAGDASYNAQFF. Here the CDR3 DNA reads TGTGCCACCAGTGAACCGGCAGGGGACGCATCCTACAATGCGCAGTTCTTC.

This clonotype was detected a few times. This chain connects TRBV6-2 or TRBV6-3 to TRBJ1-6, with D possibly being TRBD1 (6 bases). The V end was cut by 5 bases, the J end by 8 bases, with 19 bases between. The CDR3 length is 16 residues. Looked up from germline, CDR1 is MNHEY and CDR2 is SVGEGT. The DNA of the CDR3 is TGTGCCAGCAGTCTACGTCCACAGGGCTTGGATTCACCCCTCCACTTT. As protein: CASSLRPQGLDSPLHF.

The rearrangement uses TRBV19 and TRBJ2-1; 9 nucleotides line up with TRBD1. Germline V gives CDR1 LNHDA, CDR2 SQIVND (reference sequence). The CDR3 totals 15 residues. V lost 5 bases to trimming and J lost 10 bases; unmatched junction nucleotides: 12. CDR3 DNA sequence: TGTGCCAGTAGTTTCGGGACAGGGCCTTCGGAGGAGCAGTTCTTC. As protein: CASSFGTGPSEEQFF.

This clonotype was detected ten times or more. The chain combines TRBV20-1 with TRBJ2-5; D is unclear. V was pared by 6 bases and J by 0 bases, with 5 bases between. The germline gives CDR1 DFQATT, CDR2 SNEGSKA (reference sequence). This CDR3 is built from 11 residues. The CDR3 region has the DNA TGCAGTGCAGCGTACCAAGAGACCCAGTACTTC. Translating gives CSAAYQETQYF.

This clonotype has ten or more counts. This sequence joins TRBV5-1 and TRBJ2-7; TRBD1 might be the D (6 bases). Germline V gene data show CDR1 as SGHRS and CDR2 as YFSETQ. The V gene lost 0 bases and the J gene lost 5 bases, with 15 bases spanning the gap. This CDR3 region has 15 residues. DNA for the CDR3: TGCGCCAGCAGCTTGGCGGCCAAACAGGGCGACGAGCAGTACTTC. Its protein product is CASSLAAKQGDEQYF.

The sample holds many counts of this clonotype. The chain recombines TRBV20-1 with TRBJ2-2, with 10 bases fitting TRBD1. Losses at the gene ends were 6 bases for V and 4 bases for J; bases not matched to a gene: 2. Germline values: CDR1 DFQATT, CDR2 SNEGSKA (reference sequence). The CDR3 totals 13 residues. The CDR3 spells CSAGQGFTGELFF. CDR3 nucleotide sequence: TGCAGTGCGGGACAGGGGTTCACCGGGGAGCTGTTTTTT.